This T cell receptor (beta chain) was obtained from a study of blood T cells in healthy people across ages. The wider study: The capture of about one barcoded beta molecule per two T cells was achieved by template switching. Study outcomes and limitations: Long-lived and aged donors differed, with more naive CD4+ cells and higher diversity in the long-lived.

Then a second PCR, running roughly 7 to 11 cycles, was carried out with a sample-barcoded 5' primer and a J-beta primer mix. A single record per CDR3 protein comes from TCRdb applying MiXCR to the 5' RACE reads. There are around 900,000 distinct CDR3 sequences in the sample; under 35% occur only once, and around a sixth lies in the top ten. On this clonotype: Its antigen is as yet unknown.

Trimming took off 7 bases at V and 0 bases at J, with 10 bases between the two ends. This CDR3 spans 13 amino acids. The V gene's germline CDR1 is MNHEY and CDR2 SMNVEV (reference sequence). Aged roughly 6 to 100, donors were systemically healthy Caucasians from Russia. The origin of this receptor is a woman of 80 years or more in good health. The rearrangement joins TRBV27 to TRBJ2-7; no clear D. Sequencing input: blood. CDR3 nucleotides: TGTGCCAGCAACCCTCTGGGCTCCTACGAGCAGTACTTC. It yields the protein CASNPLGSYEQYF.